One and the same sample provided the 3 T cell receptor beta chains below, sequenced in a study of blood T cell repertoires in COVID-19. Profiled with immunoSEQ multiplex PCR; TCRdb holds only in-frame clones, not every one. The table lists about 200,000 clones, about 88% of them singletons. Source material: peripheral blood. The receptor set was obtained from a man younger than 30 with active or convalescent COVID-19.

This chain joins TRBV6-5 and TRBJ2-7; 7 bases are a match to TRBD1. J was trimmed by 1 base and V by 5 bases; bases with no gene match: 5. This CDR3 is built from 14 residues. CDR1 is MNHEY, CDR2 SVGAGI, per germline. The CDR3 protein is CASSPTGQSYEQYF. The DNA for the CDR3 is TGTGCCAGCAGTCCCACGGGACAGTCCTACGAGCAGTACTTC.

The gene calls are TRBV5-1 and TRBJ1-4; D not certain. The germline gives CDR1 SGHRS, CDR2 YFSETQ. This CDR3 is 14 amino acids long. The V and J ends lost 1 base and 0 bases respectively, with 4 bases between them. The CDR3 is CASSLSATNEKLFF. The DNA of the CDR3 is TGCGCCAGCAGCTTGTCTGCAACTAATGAAAAACTGTTTTTT.

The chain couples TRBV10-3 to TRBJ2-3; D unresolved. The germline gives CDR1 ENHRY, CDR2 SYGVKD. The V gene lost 4 bases and the J gene lost 2 bases, with 16 bases spanning the gap. The CDR3 is 16 residues long. The CDR3 protein is CAISGAAMTITDTQYF. CDR3 sequence (DNA): TGTGCCATCAGTGGGGCTGCCATGACGATCACAGATACGCAGTATTTT.